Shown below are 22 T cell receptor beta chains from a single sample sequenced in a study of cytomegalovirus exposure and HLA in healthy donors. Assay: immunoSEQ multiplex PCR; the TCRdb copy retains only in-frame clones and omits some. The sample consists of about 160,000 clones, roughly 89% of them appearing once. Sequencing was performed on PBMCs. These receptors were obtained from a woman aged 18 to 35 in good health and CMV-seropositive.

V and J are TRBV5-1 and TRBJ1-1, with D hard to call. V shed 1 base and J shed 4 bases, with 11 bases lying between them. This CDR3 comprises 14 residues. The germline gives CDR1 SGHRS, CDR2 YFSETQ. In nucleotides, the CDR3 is TGCGCCAGCAGCTTGTTTGGTTCGGGCACTGAAGCTTTCTTT. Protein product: CASSLFGSGTEAFF.

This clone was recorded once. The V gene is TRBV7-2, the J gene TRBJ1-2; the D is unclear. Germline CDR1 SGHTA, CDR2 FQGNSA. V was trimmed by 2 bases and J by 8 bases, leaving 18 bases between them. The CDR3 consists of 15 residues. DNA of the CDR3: TGTGCCAGCAGCTTACTGCACGGGCCCGGCGGGGGCTACACCTTC. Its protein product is CASSLLHGPGGGYTF.

CDR3 sequence reads: CASSQGRTGDYEQYF. The CDR3 DNA follows: TGTGCCAGCAGCCAAGGACGGACTGGGGACTACGAGCAGTACTTC. The V and J genes are TRBV4-2 and TRBJ2-7; D is perhaps TRBD2 (5 bases). CDR3 length: 15 amino acids. Trimming pared 1 base from V and 3 bases from J, leaving 13 bases between. CDR1 is LGHNA, CDR2 YNFKEQ, per germline.

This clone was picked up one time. The CDR3: CAWSVWHVRFTEAFF. CDR3 DNA sequence: TGTGCCTGGAGTGTATGGCACGTCCGATTCACTGAAGCTTTCTTT. This sequence joins TRBV30 and TRBJ1-1, with no clear D. Trimming took off 0 bases at V and 4 bases at J, with 15 bases between the two ends. This CDR3 is 15 amino acids long. CDR1 is GTSNPN, CDR2 SVGIG, per germline (reference sequence).

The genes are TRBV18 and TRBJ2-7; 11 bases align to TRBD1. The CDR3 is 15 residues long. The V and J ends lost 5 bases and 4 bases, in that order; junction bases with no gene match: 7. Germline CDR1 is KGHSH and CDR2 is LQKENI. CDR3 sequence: CASSSTGTGGYEQYF. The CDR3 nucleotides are TGTGCCAGCTCATCTACCGGGACAGGGGGTTACGAGCAGTACTTC.

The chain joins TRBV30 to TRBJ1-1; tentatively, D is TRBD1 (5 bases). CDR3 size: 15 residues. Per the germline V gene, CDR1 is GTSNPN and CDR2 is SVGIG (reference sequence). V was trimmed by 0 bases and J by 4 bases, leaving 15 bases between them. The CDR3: CAWSVQKGLSTEAFF. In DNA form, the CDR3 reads TGTGCCTGGAGTGTACAAAAGGGACTTTCCACTGAAGCTTTCTTT. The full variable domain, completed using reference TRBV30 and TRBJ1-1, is SQTIHQWPATLVQPVGSPLSLECTVEGTSNPNLYWYRQAAGRGLQLLFYSVGIGQISSEVPQNLSASRPQDRQFILSSKKLLLSDSGFYLCAWSVQKGLSTEAFFGQGTRLTVV.

The CDR3 nucleotides are TGCGCCAGCAGCCCCCATAAGGGGCAGGGGGTCTCTACCTATGGCTACACCTTC. Translated, it gives CASSPHKGQGVSTYGYTF. This chain connects TRBV4-1 to TRBJ1-2, with 7 bases aligning to TRBD1. This CDR3 comprises 18 residues. The trim removed 4 bases at V and 4 bases at J, leaving 18 bases unmatched. CDR1 is MGHRA, CDR2 YSYEKL, per germline.

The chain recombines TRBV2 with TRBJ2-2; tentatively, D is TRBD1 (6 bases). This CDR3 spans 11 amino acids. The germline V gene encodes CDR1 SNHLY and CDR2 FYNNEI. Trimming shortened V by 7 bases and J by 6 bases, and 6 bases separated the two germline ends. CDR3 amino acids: CASKGAGELFF. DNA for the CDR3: TGTGCCAGCAAGGGGGCCGGGGAGCTGTTTTTT.

The CDR3 nucleotides read TGTGCCAGCAGAGCTAGCGGGAGTACAGATACGCAGTATTTT. Its translation is CASRASGSTDTQYF. The chain links TRBV2 to TRBJ2-3; 10 positions agree with TRBD2. From germline, CDR1 is SNHLY and CDR2 FYNNEI. The CDR3 covers 14 residues. Germline trimming cut 6 bases from V and 3 bases from J; bases unmatched to any gene: 3.

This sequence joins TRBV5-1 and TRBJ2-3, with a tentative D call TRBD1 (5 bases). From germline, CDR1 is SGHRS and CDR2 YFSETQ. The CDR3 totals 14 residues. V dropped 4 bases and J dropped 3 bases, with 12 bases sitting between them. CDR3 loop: CASSPPDRTDTQYF. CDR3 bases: TGCGCCAGCAGCCCCCCCGACAGAACAGATACGCAGTATTTT.

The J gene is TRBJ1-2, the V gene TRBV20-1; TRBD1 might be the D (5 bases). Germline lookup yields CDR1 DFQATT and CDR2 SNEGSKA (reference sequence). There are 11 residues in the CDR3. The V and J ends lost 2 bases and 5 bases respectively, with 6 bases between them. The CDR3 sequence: CSARRGYGYTF. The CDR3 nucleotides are TGCAGTGCTAGACGGGGGTATGGCTACACCTTC.

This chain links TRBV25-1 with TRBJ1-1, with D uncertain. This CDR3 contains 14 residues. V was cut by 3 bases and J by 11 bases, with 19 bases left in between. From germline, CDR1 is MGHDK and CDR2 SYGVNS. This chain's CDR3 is CASSDPSTRARAFF. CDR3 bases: TGTGCCAGCAGTGACCCATCGACGCGGGCGAGGGCTTTCTTT.

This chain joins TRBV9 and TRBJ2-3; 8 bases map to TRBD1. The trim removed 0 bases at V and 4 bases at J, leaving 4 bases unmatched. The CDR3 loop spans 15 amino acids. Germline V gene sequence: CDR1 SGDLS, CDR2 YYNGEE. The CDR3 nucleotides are TGTGCCAGCAGCGTAGACACAGGGGGAGCAGATACGCAGTATTTT. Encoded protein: CASSVDTGGADTQYF.

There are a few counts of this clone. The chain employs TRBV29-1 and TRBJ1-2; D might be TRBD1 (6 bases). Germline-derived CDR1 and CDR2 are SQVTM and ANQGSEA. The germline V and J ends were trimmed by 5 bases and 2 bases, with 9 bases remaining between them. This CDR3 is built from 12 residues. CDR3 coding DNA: TGCAGCGTTCAGGGGACCAACTATGGCTACACCTTC. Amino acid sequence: CSVQGTNYGYTF.

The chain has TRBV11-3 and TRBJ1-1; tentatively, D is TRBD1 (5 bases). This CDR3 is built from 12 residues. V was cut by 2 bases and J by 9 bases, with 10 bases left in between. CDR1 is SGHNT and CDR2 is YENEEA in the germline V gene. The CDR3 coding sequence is TGTGCCAGCAGCTTACGCGGGGGGAAAGCTTTCTTT. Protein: CASSLRGGKAFF.

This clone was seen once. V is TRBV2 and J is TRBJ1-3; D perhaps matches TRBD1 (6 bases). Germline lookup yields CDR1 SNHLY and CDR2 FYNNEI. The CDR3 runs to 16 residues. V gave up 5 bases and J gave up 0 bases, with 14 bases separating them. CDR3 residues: CASSRPDSRSGNTIYF. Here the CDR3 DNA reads TGTGCCAGCAGTCGCCCGGACAGCCGCTCTGGAAACACCATATATTTT. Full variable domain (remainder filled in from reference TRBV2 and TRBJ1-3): EPEVTQTPSHQVTQMGQEVILRCVPISNHLYFYWYRQILGQKVEFLVSFYNNEISEKSEIFDDQFSVERPDGSNFTLKIRSTKLEDSAMYFCASSRPDSRSGNTIYFGEGSWLTVV.

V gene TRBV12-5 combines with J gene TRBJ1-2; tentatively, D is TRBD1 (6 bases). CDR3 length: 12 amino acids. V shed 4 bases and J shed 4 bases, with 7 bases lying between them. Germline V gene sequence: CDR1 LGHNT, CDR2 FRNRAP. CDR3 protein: CASGSGVYGYTF. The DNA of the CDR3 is TGTGCTAGTGGTTCAGGGGTCTATGGCTACACCTTC.

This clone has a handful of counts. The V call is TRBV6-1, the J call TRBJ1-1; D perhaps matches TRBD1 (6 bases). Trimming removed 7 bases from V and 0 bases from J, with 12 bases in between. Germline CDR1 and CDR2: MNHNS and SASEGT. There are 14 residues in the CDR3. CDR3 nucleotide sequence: TGTGCCAGCAATATCGGGACAATGAACACTGAAGCTTTCTTT. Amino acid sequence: CASNIGTMNTEAFF.

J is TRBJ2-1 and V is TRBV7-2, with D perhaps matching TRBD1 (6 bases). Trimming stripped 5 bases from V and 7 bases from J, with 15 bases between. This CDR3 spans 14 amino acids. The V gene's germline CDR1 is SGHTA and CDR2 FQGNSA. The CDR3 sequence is CASSQTNRANEQFF. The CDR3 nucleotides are TGTGCCAGCAGCCAAACAAACAGGGCTAATGAGCAGTTCTTC.

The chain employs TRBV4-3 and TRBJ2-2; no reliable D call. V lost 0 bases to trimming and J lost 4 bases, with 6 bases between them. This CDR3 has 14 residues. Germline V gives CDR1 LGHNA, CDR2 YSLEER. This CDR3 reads CASSQDVSTGELFF. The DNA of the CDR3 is TGCGCCAGCAGCCAAGATGTTAGCACCGGGGAGCTGTTTTTT.

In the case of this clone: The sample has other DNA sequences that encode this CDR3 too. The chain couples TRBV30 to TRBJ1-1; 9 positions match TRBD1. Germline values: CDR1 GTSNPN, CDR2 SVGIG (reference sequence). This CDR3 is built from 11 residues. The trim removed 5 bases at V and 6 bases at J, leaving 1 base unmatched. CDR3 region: CAWGDRAEAFF. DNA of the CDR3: TGTGCCTGGGGGGACAGGGCTGAAGCTTTCTTT.

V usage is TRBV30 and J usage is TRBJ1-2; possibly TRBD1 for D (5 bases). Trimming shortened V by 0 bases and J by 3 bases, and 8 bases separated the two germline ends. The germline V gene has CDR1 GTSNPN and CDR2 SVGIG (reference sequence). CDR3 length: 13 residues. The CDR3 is CAWSVDSYYGYTF. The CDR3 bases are TGTGCCTGGAGTGTCGACAGCTACTATGGCTACACCTTC. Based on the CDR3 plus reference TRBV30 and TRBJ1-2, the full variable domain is SQTIHQWPATLVQPVGSPLSLECTVEGTSNPNLYWYRQAAGRGLQLLFYSVGIGQISSEVPQNLSASRPQDRQFILSSKKLLLSDSGFYLCAWSVDSYYGYTFGSGTRLTVV.